This entry describes one TCR beta chain. This sample is drawn from a study of blood T cell repertoires in COVID-19. Trimming took 7 bases from V and 5 from J, leaving 15 bases between them. The CDR3 extends over 14 amino acids. Germline assignment: CDR1 LGHDT and CDR2 YNNKEL (reference sequence). As handled by the study authors: Reference gene primer amplification gave estimated nucleated cell counts. This table comes from immunoSEQ multiplex PCR, and its TCRdb copy is limited to in-frame clones, with some not included. From that table come the V and J calls and clone size; the DNA was used to work out D and trimming. Of over 200,000 clones listed, around 81% are singletons.

The specimen was PBMCs or T cells enriched from blood (not recorded which). The clonotype originates from a woman between 45 and 65 years old with acute COVID-19. V and J are TRBV3-1 (or the pseudogene TRBV3-2) and TRBJ2-4; tentatively, D is TRBD1 (5 bases). This CDR3 is CASNSRGHENIQYF. Written as DNA, the CDR3 is TGTGCCAGCAATTCTAGGGGTCACGAAAACATTCAGTACTTC.